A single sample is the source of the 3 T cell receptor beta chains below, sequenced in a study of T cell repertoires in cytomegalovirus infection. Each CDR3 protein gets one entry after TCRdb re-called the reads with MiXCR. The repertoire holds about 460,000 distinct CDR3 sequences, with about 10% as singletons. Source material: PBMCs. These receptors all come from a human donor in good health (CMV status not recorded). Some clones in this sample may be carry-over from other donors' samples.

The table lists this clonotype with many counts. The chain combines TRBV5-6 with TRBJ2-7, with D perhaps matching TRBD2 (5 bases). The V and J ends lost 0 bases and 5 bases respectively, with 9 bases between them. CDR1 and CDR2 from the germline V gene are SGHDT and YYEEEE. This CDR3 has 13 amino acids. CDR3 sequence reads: CASSLGTLNEQYF. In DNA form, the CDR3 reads TGTGCCAGCAGCTTGGGGACTTTAAACGAGCAGTACTTC.

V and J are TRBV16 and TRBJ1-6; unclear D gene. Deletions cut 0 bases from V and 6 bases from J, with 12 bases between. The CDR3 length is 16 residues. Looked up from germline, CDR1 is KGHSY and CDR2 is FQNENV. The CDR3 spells CASSQSNPGLNSPLHF. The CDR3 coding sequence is TGTGCCAGCAGCCAATCTAACCCTGGGCTTAATTCACCCCTCCACTTT.

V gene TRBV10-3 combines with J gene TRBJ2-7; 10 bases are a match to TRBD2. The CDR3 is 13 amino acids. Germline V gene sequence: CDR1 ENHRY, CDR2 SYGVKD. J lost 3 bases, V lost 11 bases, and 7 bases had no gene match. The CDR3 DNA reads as TGTGCCCTTCGGGCTAGCGGGAGCTACGAGCAGTACTTC. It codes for CALRASGSYEQYF.